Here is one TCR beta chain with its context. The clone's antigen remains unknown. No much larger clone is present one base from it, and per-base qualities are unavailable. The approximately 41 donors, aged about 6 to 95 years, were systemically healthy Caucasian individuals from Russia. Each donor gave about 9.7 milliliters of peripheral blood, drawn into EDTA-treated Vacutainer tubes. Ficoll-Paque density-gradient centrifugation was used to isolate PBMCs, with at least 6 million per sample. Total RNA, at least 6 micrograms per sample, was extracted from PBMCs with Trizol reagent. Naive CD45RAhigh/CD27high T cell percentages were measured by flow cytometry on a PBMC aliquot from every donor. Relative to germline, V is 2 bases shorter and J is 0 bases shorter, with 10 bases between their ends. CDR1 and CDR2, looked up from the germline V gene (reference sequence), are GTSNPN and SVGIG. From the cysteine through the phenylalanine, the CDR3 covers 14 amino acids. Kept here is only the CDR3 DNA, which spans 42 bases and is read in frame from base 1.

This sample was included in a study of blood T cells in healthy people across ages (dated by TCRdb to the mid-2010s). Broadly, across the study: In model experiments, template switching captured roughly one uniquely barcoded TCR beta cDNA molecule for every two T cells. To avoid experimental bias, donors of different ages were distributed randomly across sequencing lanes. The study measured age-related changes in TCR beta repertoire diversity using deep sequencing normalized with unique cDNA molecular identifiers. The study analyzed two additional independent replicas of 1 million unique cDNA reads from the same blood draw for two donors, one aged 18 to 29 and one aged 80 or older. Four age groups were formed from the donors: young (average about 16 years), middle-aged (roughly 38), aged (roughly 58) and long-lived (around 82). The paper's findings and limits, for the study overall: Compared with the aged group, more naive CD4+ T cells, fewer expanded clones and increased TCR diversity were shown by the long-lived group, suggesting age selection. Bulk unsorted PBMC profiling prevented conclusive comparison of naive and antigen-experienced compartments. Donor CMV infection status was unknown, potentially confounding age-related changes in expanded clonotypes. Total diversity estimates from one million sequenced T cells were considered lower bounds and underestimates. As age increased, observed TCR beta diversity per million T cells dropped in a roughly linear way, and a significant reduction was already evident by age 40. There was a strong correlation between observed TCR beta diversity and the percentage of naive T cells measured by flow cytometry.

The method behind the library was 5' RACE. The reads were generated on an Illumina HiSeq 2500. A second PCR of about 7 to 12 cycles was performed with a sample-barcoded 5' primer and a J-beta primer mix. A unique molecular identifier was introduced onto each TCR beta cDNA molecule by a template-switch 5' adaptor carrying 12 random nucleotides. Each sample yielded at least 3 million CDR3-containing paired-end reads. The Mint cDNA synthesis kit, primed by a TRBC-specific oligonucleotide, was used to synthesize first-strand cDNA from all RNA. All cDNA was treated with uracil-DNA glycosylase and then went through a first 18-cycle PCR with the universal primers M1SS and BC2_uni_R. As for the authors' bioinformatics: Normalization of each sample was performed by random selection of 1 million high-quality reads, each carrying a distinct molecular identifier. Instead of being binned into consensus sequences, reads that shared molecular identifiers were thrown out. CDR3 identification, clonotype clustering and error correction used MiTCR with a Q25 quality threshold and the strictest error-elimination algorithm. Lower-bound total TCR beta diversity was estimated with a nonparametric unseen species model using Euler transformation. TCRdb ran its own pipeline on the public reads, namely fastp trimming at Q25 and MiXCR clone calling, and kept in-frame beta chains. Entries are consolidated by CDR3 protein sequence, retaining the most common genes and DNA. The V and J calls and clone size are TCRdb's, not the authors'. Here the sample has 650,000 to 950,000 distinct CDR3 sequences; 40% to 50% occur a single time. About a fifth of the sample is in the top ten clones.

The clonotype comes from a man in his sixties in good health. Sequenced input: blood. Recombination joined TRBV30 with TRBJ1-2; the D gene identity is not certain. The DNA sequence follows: TGTGCCTGGAGTCGGACCGCAGCTAACTATGGCTACACCTTC. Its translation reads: CAWSRTAANYGYTF.